This TCR beta chain was obtained from a study of a mutant IDH1 vaccine in newly diagnosed glioma. In the study overall: Beginning 4-6 weeks after radiotherapy alone, or with temozolomide cycles, vaccination took place. Study results and caveats: Pseudoprogression appeared unlinked to shifts in leading peripheral T cell clonotypes.

Here immunoSEQ multiplex PCR was the method, and the copy in TCRdb shows in-frame clones only, minus some. The sample yields approximately 30,000 clones, 80% to 85% seen once. Time point of the sample: week 23, last vaccination. Topical imiquimod was applied with each vaccine dose, which held 300 ug of mutant IDH1 20-mer peptide. Each astrocytoma in the donors was new, WHO grade 3 or 4, IDH1-mutant and ATRX-lost. With regard to this clone: The antigen is unknown.

This CDR3 is built from 15 residues. Germline V gene data show CDR1 as SGHRS and CDR2 as YFSETQ. Trimming removed 4 bases from V and 2 bases from J, with 15 bases in between. Source: PBMCs, taken from a glioma patient whose treatment included an IDH1 peptide vaccine. The TCR originated in a woman in her twenties or thirties with glioma. The V and J genes are TRBV5-1 and TRBJ1-2; D might be TRBD1 (5 bases). The CDR3 DNA sequence: TGCGCCAGCAGCACGTCCGGGACCCAGAACTATGGCTACACCTTC. This encodes CASSTSGTQNYGYTF.